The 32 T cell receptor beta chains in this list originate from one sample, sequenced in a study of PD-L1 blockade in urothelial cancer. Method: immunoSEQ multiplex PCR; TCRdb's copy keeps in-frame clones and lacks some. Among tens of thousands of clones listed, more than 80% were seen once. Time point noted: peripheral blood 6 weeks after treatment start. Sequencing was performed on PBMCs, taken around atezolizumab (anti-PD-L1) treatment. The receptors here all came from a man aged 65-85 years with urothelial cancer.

CDR3 sequence: CASSEHLAGAEYNEQFF. Here the CDR3 DNA reads TGTGCCAGCAGTGAACATCTAGCGGGAGCTGAGTACAATGAGCAGTTCTTC. V gene TRBV6-1 combines with J gene TRBJ2-1; 10 nucleotides match TRBD2. V gave up 2 bases and J gave up 4 bases; unmatched junction bases: 8. Germline V CDR1 and CDR2: MNHNS, SASEGT. The CDR3 is 17 residues long.

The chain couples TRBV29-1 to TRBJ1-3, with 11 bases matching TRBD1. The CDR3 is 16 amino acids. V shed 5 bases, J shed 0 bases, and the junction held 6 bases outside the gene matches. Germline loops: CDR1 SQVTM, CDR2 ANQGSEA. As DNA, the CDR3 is TGCAGCGTTACGGGACAGGGGGACCACTCTGGAAACACCATATATTTT. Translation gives CSVTGQGDHSGNTIYF.

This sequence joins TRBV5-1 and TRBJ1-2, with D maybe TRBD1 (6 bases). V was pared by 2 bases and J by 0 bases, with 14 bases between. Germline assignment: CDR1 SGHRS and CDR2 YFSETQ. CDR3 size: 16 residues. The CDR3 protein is CASSFSAGAANYGYTF. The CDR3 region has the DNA TGCGCCAGCAGCTTTTCGGCAGGGGCCGCTAACTATGGCTACACCTTC.

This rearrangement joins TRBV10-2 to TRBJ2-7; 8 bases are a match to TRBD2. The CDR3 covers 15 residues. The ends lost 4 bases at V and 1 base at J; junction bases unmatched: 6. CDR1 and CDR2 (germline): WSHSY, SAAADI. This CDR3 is CASSALAGRSYEQYF. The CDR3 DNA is TGCGCCAGCAGTGCCTTAGCGGGAAGGTCCTACGAGCAGTACTTC.

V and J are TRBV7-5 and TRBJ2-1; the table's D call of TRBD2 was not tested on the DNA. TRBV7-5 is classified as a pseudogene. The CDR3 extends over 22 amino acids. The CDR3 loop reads CVRSMTPITSGRVPSSYNEQFF. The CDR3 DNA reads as TGTGTCAGAAGCATGACGCCAATCACTAGCGGGAGGGTCCCAAGCTCCTACAATGAGCAGTTCTTC.

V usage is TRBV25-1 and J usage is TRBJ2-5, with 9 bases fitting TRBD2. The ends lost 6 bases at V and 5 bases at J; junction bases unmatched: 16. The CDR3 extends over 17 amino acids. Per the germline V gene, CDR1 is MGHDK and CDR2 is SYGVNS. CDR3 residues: CASRCFGDSGSGETQYF. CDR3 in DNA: TGTGCCAGCAGATGCTTTGGGGATAGCGGGAGTGGGGAGACCCAGTACTTC.

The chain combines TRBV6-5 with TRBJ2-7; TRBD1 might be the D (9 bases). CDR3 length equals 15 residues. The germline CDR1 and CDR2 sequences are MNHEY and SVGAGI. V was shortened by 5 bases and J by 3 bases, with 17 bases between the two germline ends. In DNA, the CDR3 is TGTGCCAGCAGTGGGGGACAGGGACTAGGCTACGAGCAGTACTTC. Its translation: CASSGGQGLGYEQYF.

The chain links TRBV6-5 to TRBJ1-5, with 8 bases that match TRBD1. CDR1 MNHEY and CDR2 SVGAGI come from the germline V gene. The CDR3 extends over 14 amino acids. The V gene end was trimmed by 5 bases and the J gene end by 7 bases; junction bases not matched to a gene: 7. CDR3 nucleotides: TGTGCCAGCAGTGAAGACAGGGGTAGCCAGCCCCAGCATTTT. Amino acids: CASSEDRGSQPQHF.

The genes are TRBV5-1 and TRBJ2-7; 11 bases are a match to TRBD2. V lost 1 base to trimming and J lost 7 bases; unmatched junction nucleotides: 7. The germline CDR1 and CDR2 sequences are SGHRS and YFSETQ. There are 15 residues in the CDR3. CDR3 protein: CASSLSGTSGSEQYF. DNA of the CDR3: TGCGCCAGCAGCTTGTCAGGGACTAGCGGATCGGAGCAGTACTTC. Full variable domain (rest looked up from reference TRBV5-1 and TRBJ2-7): KAGVTQTPRYLIKTRGQQVTLSCSPISGHRSVSWYQQTPGQGLQFLFEYFSETQRNKGNFPGRFSGRQFSNSRSEMNVSTLELGDSALYLCASSLSGTSGSEQYFGPGTRLTVT.

The CDR3 DNA reads as TGTGCCAGCAGCTTCTACCAAGGACAGGGGAGAGAGACCCAGTACTTC. Encoded protein: CASSFYQGQGRETQYF. The chain joins TRBV11-2 to TRBJ2-5; 9 bases are shared with TRBD1. The germline V gene encodes CDR1 SGHAT and CDR2 FQNNGV. The junction had 9 bases not matched to a gene; V was cut back by 3 bases and J by 4 bases. The CDR3 spans 16 residues. Using reference TRBV11-2 and TRBJ2-5 for the parts outside the CDR3, the full variable domain is EAGVAQSPRYKIIEKRQSVAFWCNPISGHATLYWYQQILGQGPKLLIQFQNNGVVDDSQLPKDRFSAERLKGVDSTLKIQPAKLEDSAVYLCASSFYQGQGRETQYFGPGTRLLVL.

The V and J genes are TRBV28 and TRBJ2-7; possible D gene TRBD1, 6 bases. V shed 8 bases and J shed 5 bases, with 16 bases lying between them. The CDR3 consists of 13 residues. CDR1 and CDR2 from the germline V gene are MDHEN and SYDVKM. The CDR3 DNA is TGTGCCAGCTTAGGGCAGGGGCGTAACGAGCAGTACTTC. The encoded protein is CASLGQGRNEQYF. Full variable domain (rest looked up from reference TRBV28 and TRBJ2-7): DVKVTQSSRYLVKRTGEKVFLECVQDMDHENMFWYRQDPGLGLRLIYFSYDVKMKEKGDIPEGYSVSREKKERFSLILESASTNQTSMYLCASLGQGRNEQYFGPGTRLTVT.

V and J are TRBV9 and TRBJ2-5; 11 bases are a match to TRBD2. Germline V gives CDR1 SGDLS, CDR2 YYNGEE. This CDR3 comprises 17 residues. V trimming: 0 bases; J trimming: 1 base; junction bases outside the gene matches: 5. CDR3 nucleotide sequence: TGTGCCAGCAGCGTAGCCCCTACTAGCGGGGGCCAAGAGACCCAGTACTTC. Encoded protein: CASSVAPTSGGQETQYF.

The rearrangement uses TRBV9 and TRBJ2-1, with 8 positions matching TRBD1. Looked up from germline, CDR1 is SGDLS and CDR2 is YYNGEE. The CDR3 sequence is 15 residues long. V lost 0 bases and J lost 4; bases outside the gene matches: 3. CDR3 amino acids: CASSVGQGAYNEQFF. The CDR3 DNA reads TGTGCCAGCAGCGTAGGTCAGGGGGCTTACAATGAGCAGTTCTTC. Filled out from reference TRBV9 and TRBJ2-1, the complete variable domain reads DSGVTQTPKHLITATGQRVTLRCSPRSGDLSVYWYQQSLDQGLQFLIQYYNGEERAKGNILERFSAQQFPDLHSELNLSSLELGDSALYFCASSVGQGAYNEQFFGPGTRLTVL.

CDR3: CASSFPYRVFSQPQHF. CDR3 DNA sequence: TGTGCCAGCAGTTTCCCATACAGGGTCTTCAGCCAGCCCCAGCATTTT. This chain uses TRBV28 with TRBJ1-5; D possibly corresponds to TRBD1 (6 bases). CDR1 and CDR2 from the germline V gene are MDHEN and SYDVKM. This CDR3 region has 16 residues. Trimming shortened V by 3 bases and J by 7 bases, and 19 bases separated the two germline ends.

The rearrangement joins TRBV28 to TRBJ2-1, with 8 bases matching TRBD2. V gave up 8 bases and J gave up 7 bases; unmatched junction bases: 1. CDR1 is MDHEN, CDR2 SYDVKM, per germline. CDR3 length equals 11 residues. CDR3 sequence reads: CASLAGNEQFF. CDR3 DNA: TGTGCCAGCTTAGCGGGAAATGAGCAGTTCTTC.

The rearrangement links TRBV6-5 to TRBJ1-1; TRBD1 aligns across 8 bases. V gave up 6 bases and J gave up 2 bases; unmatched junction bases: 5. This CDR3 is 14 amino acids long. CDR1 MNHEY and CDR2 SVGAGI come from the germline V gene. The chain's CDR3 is CASRGTGINTEAFF. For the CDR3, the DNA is TGTGCCAGCAGGGGGACAGGAATCAACACTGAAGCTTTCTTT.

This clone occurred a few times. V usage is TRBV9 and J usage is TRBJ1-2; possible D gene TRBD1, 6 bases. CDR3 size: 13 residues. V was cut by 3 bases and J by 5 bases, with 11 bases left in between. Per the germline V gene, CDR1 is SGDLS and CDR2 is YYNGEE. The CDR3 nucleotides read TGTGCCAGCAGCGCCAGGGGACGGTATGGCTACACCTTC. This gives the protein CASSARGRYGYTF.

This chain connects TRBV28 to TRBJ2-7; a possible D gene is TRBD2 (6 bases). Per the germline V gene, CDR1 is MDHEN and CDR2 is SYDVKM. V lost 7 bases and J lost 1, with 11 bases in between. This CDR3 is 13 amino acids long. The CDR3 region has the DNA TGTGCCAGCATCCCCGGGGGTTCCTACGAGCAGTACTTC. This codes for CASIPGGSYEQYF.

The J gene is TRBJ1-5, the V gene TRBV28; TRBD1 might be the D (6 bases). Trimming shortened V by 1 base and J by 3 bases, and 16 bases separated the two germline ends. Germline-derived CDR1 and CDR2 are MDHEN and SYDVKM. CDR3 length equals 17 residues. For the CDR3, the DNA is TGTGCCAGCAGTTTATATACAGGGAGACTCAACAATCAGCCCCAGCATTTT. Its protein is CASSLYTGRLNNQPQHF.

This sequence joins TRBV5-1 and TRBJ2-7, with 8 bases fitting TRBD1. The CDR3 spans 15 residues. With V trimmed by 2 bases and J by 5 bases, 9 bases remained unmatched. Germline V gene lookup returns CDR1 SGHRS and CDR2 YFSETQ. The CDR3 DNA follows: TGCGCCAGCAGCTTAGGGGAACAGGGGGTCCACGAGCAGTACTTC. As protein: CASSLGEQGVHEQYF.

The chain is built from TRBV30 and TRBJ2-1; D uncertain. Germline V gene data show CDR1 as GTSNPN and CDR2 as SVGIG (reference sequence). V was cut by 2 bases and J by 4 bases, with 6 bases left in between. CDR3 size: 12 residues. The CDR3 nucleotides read TGTGCCTGGAGTTATCTTTACAATGAGCAGTTCTTC. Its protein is CAWSYLYNEQFF.

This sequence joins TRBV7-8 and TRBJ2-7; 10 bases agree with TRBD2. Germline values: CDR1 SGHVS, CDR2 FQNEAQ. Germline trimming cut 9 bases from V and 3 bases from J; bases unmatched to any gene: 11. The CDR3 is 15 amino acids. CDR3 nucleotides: TGTGCCAGTACGAGAGGAGCGGGAGGGGGCTACGAGCAGTACTTC. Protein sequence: CASTRGAGGGYEQYF. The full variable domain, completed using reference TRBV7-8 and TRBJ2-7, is GAGVSQSPRYKVAKRGQDVALRCDPISGHVSLFWYQQALGQGPEFLTYFQNEAQLDKSGLPSDRFFAERPEGSVSTLKIQRTQQEDSAVYLCASTRGAGGGYEQYFGPGTRLTVT.

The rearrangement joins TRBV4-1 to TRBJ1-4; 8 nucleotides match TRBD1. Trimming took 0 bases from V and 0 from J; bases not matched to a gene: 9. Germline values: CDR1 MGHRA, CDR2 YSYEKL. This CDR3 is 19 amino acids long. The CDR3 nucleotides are TGCGCCAGCAGCCAAGAATGGGTACAGGGGGTGCCAACTAATGAAAAACTGTTTTTT. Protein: CASSQEWVQGVPTNEKLFF.

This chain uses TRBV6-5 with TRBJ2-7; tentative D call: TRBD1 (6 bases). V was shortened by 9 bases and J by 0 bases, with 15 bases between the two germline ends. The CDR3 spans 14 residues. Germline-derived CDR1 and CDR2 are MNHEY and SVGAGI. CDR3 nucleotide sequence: TGTGCCAGTGCCCCGGGACAAAGCTCCTACGAGCAGTACTTC. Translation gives CASAPGQSSYEQYF.

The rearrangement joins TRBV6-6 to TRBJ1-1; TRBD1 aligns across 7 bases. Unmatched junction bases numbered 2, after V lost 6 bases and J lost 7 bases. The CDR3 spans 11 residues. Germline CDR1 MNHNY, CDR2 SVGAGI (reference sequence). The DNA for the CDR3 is TGTGCCAGCAGGGACAGGAGTGAAGCTTTCTTT. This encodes CASRDRSEAFF.

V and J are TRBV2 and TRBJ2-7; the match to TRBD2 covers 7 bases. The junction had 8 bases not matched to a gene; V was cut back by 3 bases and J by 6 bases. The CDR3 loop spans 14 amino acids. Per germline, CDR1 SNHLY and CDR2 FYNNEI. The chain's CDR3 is CASSEGGGPGEQYF. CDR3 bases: TGTGCCAGCAGTGAGGGGGGAGGGCCGGGCGAGCAGTACTTC.

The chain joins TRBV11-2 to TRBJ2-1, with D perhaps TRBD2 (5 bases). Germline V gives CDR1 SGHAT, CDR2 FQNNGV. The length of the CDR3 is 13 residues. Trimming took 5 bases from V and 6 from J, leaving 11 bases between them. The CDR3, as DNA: TGTGCCAGCAGCCCCGTGGCGGGCAATGAGCAGTTCTTC. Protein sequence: CASSPVAGNEQFF.

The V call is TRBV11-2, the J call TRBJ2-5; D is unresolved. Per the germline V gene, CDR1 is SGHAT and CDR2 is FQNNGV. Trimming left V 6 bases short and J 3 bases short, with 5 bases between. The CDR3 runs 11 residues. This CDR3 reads CASRQKETQYF. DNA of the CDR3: TGTGCCAGCAGACAAAAAGAGACCCAGTACTTC.

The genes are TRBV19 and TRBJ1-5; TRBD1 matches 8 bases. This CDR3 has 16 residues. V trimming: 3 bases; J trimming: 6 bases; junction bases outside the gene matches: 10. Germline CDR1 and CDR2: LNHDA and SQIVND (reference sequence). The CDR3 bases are TGTGCCAGTAGTATCCGCCGCGGACAGGGCGGTCAGCCCCAGCATTTT. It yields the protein CASSIRRGQGGQPQHF. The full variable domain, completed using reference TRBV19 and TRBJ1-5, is DGGITQSPKYLFRKEGQNVTLSCEQNLNHDAMYWYRQDPGQGLRLIYYSQIVNDFQKGDIAEGYSVSREKKESFPLTVTSAQKNPTAFYLCASSIRRGQGGQPQHFGDGTRLSIL.

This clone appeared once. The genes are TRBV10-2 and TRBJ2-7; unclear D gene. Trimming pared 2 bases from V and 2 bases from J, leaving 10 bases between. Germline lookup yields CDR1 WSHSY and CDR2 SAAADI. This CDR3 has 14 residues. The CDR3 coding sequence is TGCGCCAGCAGTGAGGGGCCAACCCCCTACGAGCAGTACTTC. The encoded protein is CASSEGPTPYEQYF.

CDR3 residues: CSTYSYGYTF. CDR3 DNA sequence: TGCAGCACTTACTCGTATGGCTACACCTTC. The rearrangement links TRBV29-1 to TRBJ1-2; D unresolved. CDR1 SQVTM and CDR2 ANQGSEA come from the germline V gene. Trimming took off 8 bases at V and 5 bases at J, with 9 bases between the two ends. This CDR3 region has 10 residues.

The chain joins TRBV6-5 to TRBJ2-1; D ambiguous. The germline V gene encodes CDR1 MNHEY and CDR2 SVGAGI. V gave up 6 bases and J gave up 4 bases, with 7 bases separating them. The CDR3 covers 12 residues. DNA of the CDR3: TGTGCCAGCAGGTTCCGGTACAATGAGCAGTTCTTC. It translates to CASRFRYNEQFF.